The 8 T cell receptor beta chains in this list originate from one sample, sequenced in a study of T cell responses to AZD1222 COVID-19 vaccine. TCRdb's copy holds only in-frame clones and misses some; the assay was immunoSEQ multiplex PCR. This table holds under 80,000 clones, around 82% found once. The material was peripheral blood, obtained 28 days after the second AZD1222 dose. The source is an adult who received the AZD1222 COVID-19 vaccine.

The CDR3 protein is CASTLSDRGRQPQHF. The CDR3 DNA is TGTGCCAGCACCCTCTCGGACAGGGGGCGACAGCCCCAGCATTTT. This sequence joins TRBV28 and TRBJ1-5; TRBD1 matches 11 bases. J gave up 7 bases and V 7 bases, and 9 bases lay outside the gene matches. CDR3 length: 15 amino acids. From germline, CDR1 is MDHEN and CDR2 SYDVKM.

The CDR3 sequence: CAWKRTYEQYF. CDR3 DNA sequence: TGTGCCTGGAAAAGAACCTACGAGCAGTACTTC. This chain uses TRBV30 with TRBJ2-7; unclear D gene. The CDR3 consists of 11 residues. Trimming pared 4 bases from V and 2 bases from J, leaving 6 bases between. Germline lookup yields CDR1 GTSNPN and CDR2 SVGIG (reference sequence).

This clone was observed once. The J gene is TRBJ2-5, the V gene TRBV4-2, with D unresolved. Deletions cut 3 bases from V and 4 bases from J, with 9 bases between. This CDR3 is built from 13 residues. From germline, CDR1 is LGHNA and CDR2 YNFKEQ. CDR3: CASSQDHIETQYF. The CDR3 region has the DNA TGTGCCAGCAGCCAGGACCACATAGAGACCCAGTACTTC.

The chain links TRBV25-1 to TRBJ1-1, with a weak D call TRBD1 (5 bases). The germline V gene has CDR1 MGHDK and CDR2 SYGVNS. The CDR3 totals 13 residues. The ends were cut back, 5 bases at V and 5 bases at J, with 12 bases in the middle. This CDR3 is CASSRDSGTEAFF. The CDR3 nucleotides read TGTGCCAGCAGTAGAGACAGTGGGACTGAAGCTTTCTTT.

The rearrangement uses TRBV6-5 and TRBJ2-7; no reliable D call. Deletions cut 6 bases from V and 0 bases from J, with 9 bases between. CDR1 is MNHEY and CDR2 is SVGAGI in the germline V gene. The CDR3 loop spans 13 amino acids. CDR3 sequence: CASRPYSSYEQYF. The CDR3 DNA reads as TGTGCCAGCAGGCCGTATAGCTCCTACGAGCAGTACTTC.

CDR3 bases: TGTGCCAGCTCACCAAAGGGGTTGGCGACTGGGGGGCCTGCGATCTGGGAGACCCAGTACTTC. Translation gives CASSPKGLATGGPAIWETQYF. The chain is built from TRBV18 and TRBJ2-5; D could derive from TRBD1 or TRBD2 (6 bases each). Germline assignment: CDR1 KGHSH and CDR2 LQKENI. The V end was cut by 2 bases, the J end by 5 bases, with 33 bases between. This CDR3 region has 21 residues.

The rearrangement uses TRBV18 and TRBJ1-6, with D possibly matching TRBD1 (6 bases). The CDR3 contains 16 residues. CDR1 is KGHSH and CDR2 is LQKENI in the germline V gene. V was cut by 2 bases and J by 7 bases, with 15 bases left in between. The CDR3 sequence is CASSPSAGDLNSPLHF. The DNA for the CDR3 is TGTGCCAGCTCACCATCGGCAGGGGACCTAAATTCACCCCTCCACTTT.

This chain joins TRBV7-6 and TRBJ2-5; 8 nucleotides agree with TRBD2. Looked up from germline, CDR1 is SGHVS and CDR2 is FNYEAQ. The CDR3 runs to 17 residues. V was pared by 5 bases and J by 4 bases, with 15 bases of the junction left unmatched. The CDR3 region has the DNA TGTGCCAGCAGCATCAGCGGGAGTTGGCTGGGTGGAGAGACCCAGTACTTC. Its translation is CASSISGSWLGGETQYF. Full variable domain (outside the CDR3, taken from reference TRBV7-6 and TRBJ2-5): GAGVSQSPRYKVTKRGQDVALRCDPISGHVSLYWYRQALGQGPEFLTYFNYEAQQDKSGLPNDRFSAERPEGSISTLTIQRTEQRDSAMYRCASSISGSWLGGETQYFGPGTRLLVL.